This T cell receptor (beta chain) was profiled in a study of early T cells in non-severe SARS-CoV-2 infection. Study-level information: Bulk RNA from unsorted whole blood was sequenced; chains were unpaired.

The CDR3 consists of 11 residues. Per germline, CDR1 SQVTM and CDR2 ANQGSEA. The V and J ends lost 4 bases and 11 bases respectively, with 14 bases between them. Study-wide points: VDJdb matching, biased toward anti-spike CD8 responses, missed private and CD4 specificities.

Researchers tagged individual cDNA molecules with unique molecular identifiers. TCRdb reprocessed the 5' RACE reads via MiXCR and lists one record per CDR3 protein. This sample has over 35,000 distinct CDR3 sequences, with about 11% found just once. This clonotype was counted ten times or more. The antigen is undetermined. This chain links TRBV29-1 with TRBJ1-1, with D unclear. The sample consisted of whole blood. The sequence was obtained from an adult who was a healthcare worker with PCR-confirmed SARS-CoV-2 infection or an uninfected control (not recorded which). The CDR3 region is CSVGATPAAFF. The DNA for the CDR3 is TGCAGCGTTGGGGCCACACCGGCGGCTTTCTTT. The full variable domain, in which reference TRBV29-1 and TRBJ1-1 provide the parts outside the CDR3, is SAVISQKPSRDICQRGTSLTIQCQVDSQVTMMFWYRQQPGQSLTLIATANQGSEATYESGFVIDKFPISRPNLTFSTLTVSNMSPEDSSIYLCSVGATPAAFFGQGTRLTVV.